The 14 T cell receptor beta chains given below trace back to one sample, sequenced in a study of blood T cell repertoires in COVID-19 (dated by TCRdb to 2020 to 2022). Library construction relied on the immunoSEQ multiplex PCR assay. The table comes from immuneACCESS by way of TCRdb, which keeps in-frame sequences with V and J called. Part of the clones is missing from these tables; in studies checked, under half for an unresolved V gene and the rest for unknown reasons. The sample data list roughly 200,000 clones, and 75% to 90% of these were observed just once. In total, the top ten clones hold 6.2% of the sample. The sample was PBMCs or T cells enriched from blood (not recorded which). Receptors originate from a man aged 35 to 55 who had recovered from COVID-19.

The J gene is TRBJ1-5, the V gene TRBV7-9; TRBD1 agrees at 8 bases. The CDR3 is 13 residues long. Germline assignment: CDR1 SEHNR and CDR2 FQNEAQ (reference sequence). V lost 1 base to trimming and J lost 11 bases; unmatched junction nucleotides: 4. CDR3 nucleotides: TGTGCCAGCAGCTTAGACAGGGGGGTCGCCCAGCATTTT. This codes for CASSLDRGVAQHF.

This sequence joins TRBV30 and TRBJ1-1; TRBD1 agrees at 7 bases. This CDR3 region has 13 residues. In germline, CDR1 is GTSNPN, CDR2 SVGIG (reference sequence). Unmatched junction bases numbered 8, after V lost 4 bases and J lost 6 bases. CDR3 loop: CAWNMTGPSEAFF. DNA for the CDR3: TGTGCCTGGAACATGACAGGGCCTTCTGAAGCTTTCTTT.

V gene TRBV7-9 combines with J gene TRBJ2-6, with D unclear. There are 15 residues in the CDR3. Germline V gene data show CDR1 as SEHNR and CDR2 as FQNEAQ (reference sequence). The V end lost 3 bases, the J end lost 4 bases, and 10 bases lay between the germline ends. The CDR3 DNA reads as TGTGCCAGCAGCTTTGCCGGAGCCGGGGCCAACGTCCTGACTTTC. The encoded protein is CASSFAGAGANVLTF.

In the case of this clone: Other DNA sequences in the same sample also yield this CDR3. The J gene is TRBJ1-2, the V gene TRBV2, with D unclear. The V and J ends lost 3 bases and 0 bases respectively, with 8 bases between them. This CDR3 is built from 14 residues. CDR1 is SNHLY and CDR2 is FYNNEI in the germline V gene. The CDR3 is CASSEDRANYGYTF. CDR3 coding DNA: TGTGCCAGCAGTGAGGATCGGGCTAACTATGGCTACACCTTC.

The V gene is TRBV5-1, the J gene TRBJ2-1, with D possibly matching TRBD1 (6 bases). Per the germline V gene, CDR1 is SGHRS and CDR2 is YFSETQ. The CDR3 extends over 16 amino acids. Trimming took off 0 bases at V and 0 bases at J, with 10 bases between the two ends. The CDR3 DNA reads TGCGCCAGCAGCTTGGTAGGGGGAGTCTCCTACAATGAGCAGTTCTTC. Translating it yields CASSLVGGVSYNEQFF.

The rearrangement joins TRBV3-1 (or the pseudogene TRBV3-2) to TRBJ1-4; 9 nucleotides match TRBD1. Looked up from germline, CDR1 is LGHDT and CDR2 is YNNKEL (reference sequence). This CDR3 is 14 amino acids long. The junction had 1 base not matched to a gene; V was cut back by 1 base and J by 7 bases. CDR3 DNA sequence: TGTGCCAGCAGCCAAGGGACAGGGGTTGAAAAACTGTTTTTT. As protein: CASSQGTGVEKLFF.

This clone was found once. The genes are TRBV5-1 and TRBJ1-2; 9 bases agree with TRBD1. The CDR3 has 16 amino acids. Germline trimming cut 4 bases from V and 6 bases from J; bases unmatched to any gene: 13. Germline-derived CDR1 and CDR2 are SGHRS and YFSETQ. CDR3 DNA sequence: TGCGCCAGCAGCCCCGGGCACACTGGGACAGGGAATGGCTACACCTTC. This translates into CASSPGHTGTGNGYTF.

Regarding this clone: This CDR3 is also generated by other DNA sequences in the sample. This chain connects TRBV2 to TRBJ2-3; D is possibly TRBD1 (5 bases). The V end was cut by 6 bases, the J end by 3 bases, with 7 bases between. The CDR3 is 12 residues long. Germline V gene sequence: CDR1 SNHLY, CDR2 FYNNEI. The CDR3 sequence is CASSAGTDTQYF. The CDR3 region has the DNA TGTGCCAGCAGCGCAGGGACAGATACGCAGTATTTT.

The genes are TRBV4-1 and TRBJ1-4; 7 positions agree with TRBD1. The CDR3 is 15 residues long. Germline values: CDR1 MGHRA, CDR2 YSYEKL. The V and J ends lost 3 bases and 7 bases, in that order; junction bases with no gene match: 8. CDR3 bases: TGCGCCAGCAGCCACCATGGGACAGATAGTGAAAAACTGTTTTTT. It is translated as CASSHHGTDSEKLFF.

CDR3 nucleotide sequence: TGTGCCAGCAGAGGGACTACTAACACCGGGGAGCTGTTTTTT. It encodes CASRGTTNTGELFF. J is TRBJ2-2 and V is TRBV6-5, with 7 bases identical to TRBD2. The germline V gene encodes CDR1 MNHEY and CDR2 SVGAGI. CDR3 length equals 14 residues. The junction had 3 bases not matched to a gene; V was cut back by 6 bases and J by 2 bases.

The rearrangement links TRBV28 to TRBJ1-2; 7 bases fit TRBD1. The germline gives CDR1 MDHEN, CDR2 SYDVKM. V shed 6 bases and J 2 bases; nucleotides not matched to a gene: 9. The length of the CDR3 is 15 residues. The CDR3 spells CASSSPYRGNYGYTF. The CDR3 DNA follows: TGTGCCAGCAGCTCCCCTTACAGGGGAAACTATGGCTACACCTTC.

Written as DNA, the CDR3 is TGTGCCAGCAGTCCCCGGGGTAGCGGGCTTGATACGCAGTATTTT. This gives the protein CASSPRGSGLDTQYF. The genes are TRBV6-5 and TRBJ2-3; 7 bases agree with TRBD2. The V gene end was trimmed by 5 bases and the J gene end by 6 bases; junction bases not matched to a gene: 11. There are 15 residues in the CDR3. The germline CDR1 and CDR2 sequences are MNHEY and SVGAGI.

This chain links TRBV10-3 with TRBJ2-7; D is possibly TRBD1 (6 bases). V was cut by 8 bases and J by 5 bases, with 13 bases left in between. Looked up from germline, CDR1 is ENHRY and CDR2 is SYGVKD. The CDR3 consists of 12 residues. The CDR3 coding sequence is TGTGCCATCCGAGGCAGGGGCGACGAGCAGTACTTC. Residues: CAIRGRGDEQYF.

The chain combines TRBV24-1 with TRBJ1-2; no definite D call. V was pared by 4 bases and J by 1 base, with 6 bases between. CDR1 is KGHDR, CDR2 SFDVKD, per germline. This CDR3 spans 13 amino acids. As DNA, the CDR3 is TGTGCCACCAGTGAGACACTTAACTATGGCTACACCTTC. Amino acid sequence: CATSETLNYGYTF.